These 5 T cell receptor beta chains share one sample of origin, sequenced in a study of cytomegalovirus exposure and HLA in healthy donors. The PCR employed 60 Vbeta primers together with 13 Jbeta primers. Some clones are missing from TCRdb's copy, which holds only in-frame ones; the method was immunoSEQ multiplex PCR. Of 200,000 to 250,000 clones in the sample, roughly 88% were seen once. The material sequenced was PBMCs. The source of these receptors is a boy younger than 10 in good health and CMV-seronegative.

The chain links TRBV6-1 to TRBJ1-3; 7 nucleotides match TRBD1. CDR3 length equals 18 residues. Trimming took 0 bases from V and 3 from J; bases not matched to a gene: 11. Germline V lookup: CDR1 MNHNS, CDR2 SASEGT. CDR3 DNA sequence: TGTGCCAGCAGTGAAGCACAGGGACAGTGGTACCGTGGAAACACCATATATTTT. Its protein is CASSEAQGQWYRGNTIYF.

This chain uses TRBV5-4 with TRBJ2-7; 7 nucleotides match TRBD1. After removal of 5 bases from V and 4 bases from J, the junction contained 9 bases not matched to a gene. This CDR3 is built from 14 residues. Germline CDR1 is SGHNT and CDR2 is YYREEE (reference sequence). Written as DNA, the CDR3 is TGTGCCAGCAGTATGGGGGACAGTCGGTACGAGCAGTACTTC. This gives the protein CASSMGDSRYEQYF. Full variable domain (outside the CDR3, taken from reference TRBV5-4 and TRBJ2-7): ETGVTQSPTHLIKTRGQQVTLRCSSQSGHNTVSWYQQALGQGPQFIFQYYREEENGRGNFPPRFSGLQFPNYSSELNVNALELDDSALYLCASSMGDSRYEQYFGPGTRLTVT.

This clone showed up just a few times. This sequence joins TRBV27 and TRBJ1-2, with a weak D call TRBD1 (6 bases). Germline lookup yields CDR1 MNHEY and CDR2 SMNVEV (reference sequence). The CDR3 loop spans 14 amino acids. Trimming cost V 3 bases and J 8 bases, with 16 bases left between them. CDR3 region: CASSLDTGRGGYTF. The CDR3, as DNA: TGTGCCAGCAGTTTGGACACAGGGAGAGGAGGCTACACCTTC.

The chain carries TRBV28 and TRBJ2-6; D ambiguous. Trimming took off 5 bases at V and 12 bases at J, with 17 bases between the two ends. The CDR3 is made up of 14 amino acids. Germline CDR1 MDHEN, CDR2 SYDVKM. CDR3 protein: CASSEPGLGGVLTF. The CDR3 nucleotides are TGTGCCAGCAGTGAACCGGGTTTAGGTGGCGTCCTGACTTTC.

V and J are TRBV6-1 and TRBJ1-2; no firm D call. The CDR3 is 16 residues long. Trimming removed 2 bases from V and 4 bases from J, with 17 bases in between. Germline V gene data show CDR1 as MNHNS and CDR2 as SASEGT. CDR3 DNA sequence: TGTGCCAGCAGTGAATGGTTCGGCAGAGGAAGCTATGGCTACACCTTC. As protein: CASSEWFGRGSYGYTF.